This T cell receptor (beta chain) was identified during a study of vaccination effects on CD4 cells after COVID-19. Only in-frame clones appear in the TCRdb table, and some are missing; sequencing was by immunoSEQ multiplex PCR. The sample holds tens of thousands of clones, roughly 80% seen once. Antigen-specific CD4+ T cells were expanded with viral peptide pools in the ViraFEST assay before sequencing. Culturing for about ten days preceded CD4+ T cell isolation. Half of the medium was exchanged for IL-2 medium on both days 3 and 7. Germline V CDR1 and CDR2: LNHDA, SQIVND (reference sequence). This CDR3 is built from 14 residues. The V end lost 0 bases, the J end lost 6 bases, and 11 bases lay between the germline ends. Comments on this clone: Its target is unknown.

The sequence derives from a human donor who received a COVID-19 vaccine. Here the sequenced sample was CD4+ T cells from PBMCs cultured with HCoV-229E spike peptides, taken before COVID-19 vaccination. The chain combines TRBV19 with TRBJ2-5, with no clear D. CDR3 sequence reads: CASSIDPATKTQYF. As DNA, the CDR3 is TGTGCCAGTAGTATAGATCCGGCTACAAAGACCCAGTACTTC.